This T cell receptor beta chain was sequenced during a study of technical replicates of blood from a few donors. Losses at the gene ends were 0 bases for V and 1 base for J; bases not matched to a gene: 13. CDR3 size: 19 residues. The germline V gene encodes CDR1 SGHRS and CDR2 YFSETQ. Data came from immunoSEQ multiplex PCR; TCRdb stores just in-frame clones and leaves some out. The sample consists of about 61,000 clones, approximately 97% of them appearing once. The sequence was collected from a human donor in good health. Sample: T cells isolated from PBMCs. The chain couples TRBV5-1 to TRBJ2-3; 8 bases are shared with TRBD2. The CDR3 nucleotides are TGCGCCAGCAGCTTGGATGGAGCGCGACTAGCGTCGGGCACAGATACGCAGTATTTT. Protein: CASSLDGARLASGTDTQYF.